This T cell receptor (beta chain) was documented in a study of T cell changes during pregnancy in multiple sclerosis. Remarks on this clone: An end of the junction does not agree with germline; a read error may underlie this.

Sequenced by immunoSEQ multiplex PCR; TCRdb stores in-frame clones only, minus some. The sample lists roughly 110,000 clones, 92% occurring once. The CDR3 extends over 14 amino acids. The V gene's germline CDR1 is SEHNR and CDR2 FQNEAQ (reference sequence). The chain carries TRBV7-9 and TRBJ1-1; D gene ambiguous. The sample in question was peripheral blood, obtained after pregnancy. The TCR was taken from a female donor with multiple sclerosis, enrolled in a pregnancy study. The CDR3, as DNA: TGTGCCAGCAGCTTAGAGTCGGAGTCTGGCGCGGATTATTTT. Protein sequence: CASSLESESGADYF.